These T cell receptor beta chains were read from a single sample in a study of blood T cell repertoires in COVID-19. Measured with immunoSEQ multiplex PCR; TCRdb has only the in-frame clones, and not every one. This sample carries fewer than 200,000 clones, roughly nine tenths of them seen once, and the ten largest clones take 1% to 1.5%. The sequencing input was PBMCs or T cells enriched from blood (not recorded which). The source is a human donor with acute COVID-19. The donor label of this sample is uncertain. Both conserved end residues are part of each CDR3. A D gene is named only where the DNA matches it firmly. The size field is filled for only some rows; it gives once, few, many or a size class.

CDR3 DNA | CDR3 protein | J gene | V gene | clone size | D gene
TGTGCCAGCAGCCCGGGACAGGGGGCCACTGAGCAGTTCTTC | CASSPGQGATEQFF | TRBJ2-1 | TRBV13 | NA | TRBD1
TGTGCCACCAGTGATCCCCGACATGATACCGGGGAGCTGTTTTTT | CATSDPRHDTGELFF | TRBJ2-2 | TRBV24-1 | NA | NA
TGTGCCAGCAGCTCTTCGACAGGGGGAAGTCAGCCCCAGCATTTT | CASSSSTGGSQPQHF | TRBJ1-5 | TRBV13 | NA | TRBD1
TGTGCCACCACCGACGGGGTAGAGACCCAGTACTTC | CATTDGVETQYF | TRBJ2-5 | TRBV10-3 | NA | NA
TGTGCCAGCAGTAACCCCGGGGTAGCGGGGGGACTTAACAATGAGCAGTTCTTC | CASSNPGVAGGLNNEQFF | TRBJ2-1 | TRBV28 | NA | TRBD2
TGTGCCAGCAGTGGGCGGGGCAGGGGGCGAAATGGCTACACCTTC | CASSGRGRGRNGYTF | TRBJ1-2 | TRBV5-8 | once | TRBD1
TGTGCCACCTCCAAACCCCGGGACAGGGGGAATGAGCAGTTCTTC | CATSKPRDRGNEQFF | TRBJ2-1 | TRBV24-1 | NA | TRBD1
TGTGCCTCCTACGGCGGGACAGTGAACACCGGGGAGCTGTTTTTT | CASYGGTVNTGELFF | TRBJ2-2 | TRBV7-9 | NA | NA
TGTGCCAGCGAAGCGGGGGCCGCAGATACGCAGTATTTT | CASEAGAADTQYF | TRBJ2-3 | TRBV5-6 | NA | TRBD2
TGCGCCAGCAGCCTCCTCCTAGGTTATGGCAGCATTCAGTACTTC | CASSLLLGYGSIQYF | TRBJ2-4 | TRBV5-1 | NA | NA
TGTGCCAGCAGCCGATGGAGGTTTTACAATGAGCAGTTCTTC | CASSRWRFYNEQFF | TRBJ2-1 | TRBV2 | NA | NA
TGTGCTAGTGGTTTGGTACTAATGAGGACACCGGATTCCTACGAGCAGTACTTC | CASGLVLMRTPDSYEQYF | TRBJ2-7 | TRBV12-5 | NA | NA
TGTGCCAGCAGCTTAGGCGCCGATATCTACGAGCAGTACTTC | CASSLGADIYEQYF | TRBJ2-7 | TRBV7-9 | NA | NA
TGTGCCAGCCCCACTAGGGATGAGCAGTTCTTC | CASPTRDEQFF | TRBJ2-1 | TRBV6-4 | NA | NA
TGTGCCAGCAGCTTAGGCCATAAGTCGGGAGGCTACACCTTC | CASSLGHKSGGYTF | TRBJ1-2 | TRBV7-8 | NA | NA
TGTGCCAGCAGCCCAGGGAACAATGAGCAGTTCTTC | CASSPGNNEQFF | TRBJ2-1 | TRBV7-3 | few | NA
TGTGCCAGCAGCTTTGGACTAGCGGGGGGGCCGGTTGGAGCAGATACGCAGTATTTT | CASSFGLAGGPVGADTQYF | TRBJ2-3 | TRBV7-2 | NA | TRBD2
TGTGCCAGCAGCCCCCGCAGGGCAGTCGGGGAGCTGTTTTTT | CASSPRRAVGELFF | TRBJ2-2 | TRBV11-2 | NA | NA
TGTGCCACCAGTGATTCTGACAGGGCGGAGACCCAGTACTTC | CATSDSDRAETQYF | TRBJ2-5 | TRBV24-1 | NA | TRBD1
TGTGCCAGCAGCTCGGATCGGGGACAGGGGTCTCGTGGCTACACCTTC | CASSSDRGQGSRGYTF | TRBJ1-2 | TRBV5-6 | NA | TRBD1
TGTGCCTGGACTCCCTCTGGGGAAGGACAGGGTCTGGTAACAGATACGCAGTATTTT | CAWTPSGEGQGLVTDTQYF | TRBJ2-3 | TRBV30 | once | TRBD1
TGTGCCAGCAGCGGTAGGACATTATCTGGAAACACCATATATTTT | CASSGRTLSGNTIYF | TRBJ1-3 | TRBV7-8 | NA | NA
TGTGCCAGTAGTATAAGGGACAGATTCATGAACACTGAAGCTTTCTTT | CASSIRDRFMNTEAFF | TRBJ1-1 | TRBV19 | NA | TRBD1
TGCGCCAGCAGCCAAGATCAGGGACAGACTAATGAAAAACTGTTTTTT | CASSQDQGQTNEKLFF | TRBJ1-4 | TRBV4-3 | NA | TRBD1
TGTGCCAGCAGCCCGAGGACAGGGGGTGGCTACACCTTC | CASSPRTGGGYTF | TRBJ1-2 | TRBV7-2 | NA | TRBD1
TGTGCCAGCAGCCAAGAACGTCCCGAACCGGGGAATTCACCCCTCCACTTT | CASSQERPEPGNSPLHF | TRBJ1-6 | TRBV4-2 | once | NA
TGTGCCAGCAGTTATTCGGGAACGAACACTGAAGCTTTCTTT | CASSYSGTNTEAFF | TRBJ1-1 | TRBV6-5 | NA | NA
TGTGCCAGCAGCCCTTGGACAGGGGAAGTAGTAAACTATGGCTACACCTTC | CASSPWTGEVVNYGYTF | TRBJ1-2 | TRBV3-1/TRBV3-2 | NA | TRBD1
TGTGCCAGCTCACCACAGCGCGTTACCCTCGGGACCCCGGGACAAGCGACCGAAGCTTTCTTT | CASSPQRVTLGTPGQATEAFF | TRBJ1-1 | TRBV18 | NA | NA
TGTGCCAGCGGGTACGGGGGGACCTCCTACAATGAGCAGTTCTTC | CASGYGGTSYNEQFF | TRBJ2-1 | TRBV5-6 | NA | TRBD2
TGTGCCAGCAGCTTACAGGGGGAAAATCAGCCCCAGCATTTT | CASSLQGENQPQHF | TRBJ1-5 | TRBV7-2 | NA | TRBD1
TGTGCCAGCAGCCCCTCGGGAGCGACTGGCTACACCTTC | CASSPSGATGYTF | TRBJ1-2 | TRBV9 | NA | NA
TGCAGTGCCCCCGTTCAGACTGAAGCTTTCTTT | CSAPVQTEAFF | TRBJ1-1 | TRBV20-1 | NA | NA
TGTGCCAGCAGCGTGGGGGGGCTGGCCGTCTACGAGCAGTACTTC | CASSVGGLAVYEQYF | TRBJ2-7 | TRBV9 | NA | NA
TGCAGCGCTCTCAGGGGGCGCGAGGAGACCCAGTACTTC | CSALRGREETQYF | TRBJ2-5 | TRBV29-1 | once | TRBD1
TGTGCCAGCAGCCAATCCCTACCCCCGCTCGCAAACATTCAGTACTTC | CASSQSLPPLANIQYF | TRBJ2-4 | TRBV3-1/TRBV3-2 | NA | NA
TGCGCCAGCAGCTTGGGCCAGGGGGCGACTCCTGGGGCCAACGTCCTGACTTTC | CASSLGQGATPGANVLTF | TRBJ2-6 | TRBV5-1 | NA | TRBD1
TGTGCCAGCAGTGAAGCGCAGATCCTTAACACCGGGGAGCTGTTTTTT | CASSEAQILNTGELFF | TRBJ2-2 | TRBV2 | NA | NA
TGTGCCAGTTTTCGACAGGGGACCTACGAGCAGTACTTC | CASFRQGTYEQYF | TRBJ2-7 | TRBV6-5 | NA | TRBD1
TGTGCCAGCAGCACGCGACTAGCGGGGGGAGATACGCAGTATTTT | CASSTRLAGGDTQYF | TRBJ2-3 | TRBV9 | NA | TRBD2
TGTGCTAGTGGTTCAGGGACTAGCGGGAATGGGGAGACCCAGTACTTC | CASGSGTSGNGETQYF | TRBJ2-5 | TRBV12-5 | NA | TRBD2
TGTGCCAGCAGCAAGTGGACTCCTAGCACAGATACGCAGTATTTT | CASSKWTPSTDTQYF | TRBJ2-3 | TRBV7-2 | NA | NA
TGTGCCATCAGTGACCCCGGACTAGCGGGGGGTTGGGATGAGCAGTTCTTC | CAISDPGLAGGWDEQFF | TRBJ2-1 | TRBV10-3 | NA | TRBD2
TGTGCCAGCAGCTTATCGGCGGTCGGCTACGAGCAGTACTTC | CASSLSAVGYEQYF | TRBJ2-7 | TRBV11-2 | NA | NA
TGTGCCAGCAGTGGGCGACGGGACAGGGGGTCCTATGGCTACACCTTC | CASSGRRDRGSYGYTF | TRBJ1-2 | TRBV6-1 | NA | TRBD1
TGTGCCAGCAGACCCACAGGAATGAGGGGCTACACCTTC | CASRPTGMRGYTF | TRBJ1-2 | TRBV12-3/TRBV12-4 | NA | NA
TGTGCCAGCAGCTTCAGACTAGCGGGGGTTGAGCAGTACTTC | CASSFRLAGVEQYF | TRBJ2-7 | TRBV5-6 | NA | TRBD2